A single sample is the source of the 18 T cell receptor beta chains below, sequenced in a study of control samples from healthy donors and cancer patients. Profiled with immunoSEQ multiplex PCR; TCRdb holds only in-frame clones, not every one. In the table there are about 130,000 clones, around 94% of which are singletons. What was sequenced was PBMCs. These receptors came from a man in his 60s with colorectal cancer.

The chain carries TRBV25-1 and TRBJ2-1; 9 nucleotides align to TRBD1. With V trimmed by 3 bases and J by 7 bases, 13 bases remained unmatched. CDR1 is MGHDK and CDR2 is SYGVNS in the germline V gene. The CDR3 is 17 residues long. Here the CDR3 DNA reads TGTGCCAGCAGTGATAAGACGGGAAAGGACAGGGGAAATGAGCAGTTCTTC. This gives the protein CASSDKTGKDRGNEQFF.

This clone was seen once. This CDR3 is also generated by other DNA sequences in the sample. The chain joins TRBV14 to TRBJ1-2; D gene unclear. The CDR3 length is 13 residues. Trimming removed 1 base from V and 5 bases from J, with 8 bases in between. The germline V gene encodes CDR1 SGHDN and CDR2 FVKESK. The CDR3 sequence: CASSQGGFYGYTF. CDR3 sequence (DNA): TGTGCCAGCAGCCAAGGCGGATTTTATGGCTACACCTTC.

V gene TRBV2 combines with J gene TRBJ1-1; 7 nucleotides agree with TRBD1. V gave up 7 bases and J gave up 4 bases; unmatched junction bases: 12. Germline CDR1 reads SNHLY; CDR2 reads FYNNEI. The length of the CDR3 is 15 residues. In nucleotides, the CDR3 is TGTGCCAGCAATTACGACAGGGTTTTTAGCACTGAAGCTTTCTTT. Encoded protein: CASNYDRVFSTEAFF.

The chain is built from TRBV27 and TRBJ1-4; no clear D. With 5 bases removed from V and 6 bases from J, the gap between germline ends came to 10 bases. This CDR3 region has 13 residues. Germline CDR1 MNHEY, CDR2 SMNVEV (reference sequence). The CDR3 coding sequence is TGTGCCAGCAGTCCCCGGGAAGATGAAAAACTGTTTTTT. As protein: CASSPREDEKLFF. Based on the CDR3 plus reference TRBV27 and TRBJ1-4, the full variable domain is EAQVTQNPRYLITVTGKKLTVTCSQNMNHEYMSWYRQDPGLGLRQIYYSMNVEVTDKGDVPEGYKVSRKEKRNFPLILESPSPNQTSLYFCASSPREDEKLFFGSGTQLSVL.

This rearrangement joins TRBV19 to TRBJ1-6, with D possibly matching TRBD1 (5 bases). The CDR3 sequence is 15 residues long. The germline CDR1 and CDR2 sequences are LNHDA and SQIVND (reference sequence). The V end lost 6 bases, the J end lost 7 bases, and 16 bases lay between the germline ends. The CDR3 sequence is CASRDSTITNSPLHF. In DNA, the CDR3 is TGTGCCAGTAGAGACAGCACTATAACGAATTCACCCCTCCACTTT.

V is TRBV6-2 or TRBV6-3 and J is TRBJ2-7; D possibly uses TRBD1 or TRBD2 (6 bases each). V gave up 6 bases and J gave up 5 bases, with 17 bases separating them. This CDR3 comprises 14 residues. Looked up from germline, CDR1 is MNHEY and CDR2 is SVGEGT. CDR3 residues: CASSLATGTHEQYF. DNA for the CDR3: TGTGCCAGCAGCCTAGCGACAGGCACGCACGAGCAGTACTTC.

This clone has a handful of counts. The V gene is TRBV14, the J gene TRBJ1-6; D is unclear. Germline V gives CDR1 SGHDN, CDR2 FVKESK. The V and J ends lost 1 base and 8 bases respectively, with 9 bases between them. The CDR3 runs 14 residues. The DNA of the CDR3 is TGTGCCAGCAGCCAAGGGTACTCCTATTCACCCCTCCACTTT. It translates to CASSQGYSYSPLHF.

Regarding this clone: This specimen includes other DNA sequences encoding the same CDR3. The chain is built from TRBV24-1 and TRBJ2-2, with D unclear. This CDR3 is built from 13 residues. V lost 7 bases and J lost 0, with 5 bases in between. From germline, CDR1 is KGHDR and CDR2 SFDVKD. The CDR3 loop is CATRESNTGELFF. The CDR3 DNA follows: TGTGCCACCAGGGAGTCGAACACCGGGGAGCTGTTTTTT.

CDR3 in amino acids: CASSPGQHTDTQYF. The CDR3 DNA is TGTGCCAGCTCACCGGGACAGCACACAGATACGCAGTATTTT. The gene calls are TRBV6-5 and TRBJ2-3, with 7 nucleotides matching TRBD1. The ends lost 8 bases at V and 2 bases at J; junction bases unmatched: 7. Germline V gene sequence: CDR1 MNHEY, CDR2 SVGAGI. The CDR3 is 14 amino acids.

For the CDR3, the DNA is TGTGCCAGCAGTTTAGGGGATATTAGTACCCAGTACTTC. This translates into CASSLGDISTQYF. This rearrangement joins TRBV6-2 or TRBV6-3 to TRBJ2-5; possibly TRBD1 for D (5 bases). V lost 4 bases and J lost 8, with 14 bases in between. Germline V lookup: CDR1 MNHEY, CDR2 SVGEGT. The CDR3 has 13 residues.

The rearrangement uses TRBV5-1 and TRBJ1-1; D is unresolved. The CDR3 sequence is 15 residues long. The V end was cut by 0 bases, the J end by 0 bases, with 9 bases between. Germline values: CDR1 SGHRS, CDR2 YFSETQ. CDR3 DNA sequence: TGCGCCAGCAGCTTGGACGGGGATATGAACACTGAAGCTTTCTTT. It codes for CASSLDGDMNTEAFF.

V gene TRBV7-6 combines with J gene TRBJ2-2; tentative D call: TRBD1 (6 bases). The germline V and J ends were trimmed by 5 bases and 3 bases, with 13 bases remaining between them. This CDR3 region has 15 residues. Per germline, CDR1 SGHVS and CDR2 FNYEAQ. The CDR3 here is CASSGMGAYTGELFF. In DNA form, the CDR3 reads TGTGCCAGCAGCGGCATGGGGGCGTACACCGGGGAGCTGTTTTTT.

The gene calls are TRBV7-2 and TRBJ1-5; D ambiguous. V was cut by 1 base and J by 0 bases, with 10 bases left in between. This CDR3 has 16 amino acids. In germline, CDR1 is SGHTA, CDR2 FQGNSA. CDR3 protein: CASSLGAPGSNQPQHF. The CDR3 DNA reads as TGTGCCAGCAGCTTAGGGGCGCCGGGTAGCAATCAGCCCCAGCATTTT. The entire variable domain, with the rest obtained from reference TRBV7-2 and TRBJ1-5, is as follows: GAGVSQSPSNKVTEKGKDVELRCDPISGHTALYWYRQSLGQGLEFLIYFQGNSAPDKSGLPSDRFSAERTGGSVSTLTIQRTQQEDSAVYLCASSLGAPGSNQPQHFGDGTRLSIL.

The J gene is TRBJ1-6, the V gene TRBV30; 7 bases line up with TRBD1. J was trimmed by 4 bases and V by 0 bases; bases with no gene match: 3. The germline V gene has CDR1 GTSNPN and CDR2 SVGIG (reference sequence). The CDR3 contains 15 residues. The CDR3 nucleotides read TGTGCCTGGAGTGTTCCGACAGGGTATAATTCACCCCTCCACTTT. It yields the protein CAWSVPTGYNSPLHF.

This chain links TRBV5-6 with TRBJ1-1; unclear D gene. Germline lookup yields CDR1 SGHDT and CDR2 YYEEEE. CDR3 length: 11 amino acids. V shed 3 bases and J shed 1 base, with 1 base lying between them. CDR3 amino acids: CASSSNTEAFF. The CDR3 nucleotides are TGTGCCAGCAGCTCGAACACTGAAGCTTTCTTT.

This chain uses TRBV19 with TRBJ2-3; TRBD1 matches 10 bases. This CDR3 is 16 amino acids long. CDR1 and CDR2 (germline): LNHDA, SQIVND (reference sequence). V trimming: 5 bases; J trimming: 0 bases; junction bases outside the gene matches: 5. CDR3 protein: CASSVTGQGSTDTQYF. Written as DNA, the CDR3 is TGTGCCAGTAGTGTAACGGGACAGGGGAGCACAGATACGCAGTATTTT.

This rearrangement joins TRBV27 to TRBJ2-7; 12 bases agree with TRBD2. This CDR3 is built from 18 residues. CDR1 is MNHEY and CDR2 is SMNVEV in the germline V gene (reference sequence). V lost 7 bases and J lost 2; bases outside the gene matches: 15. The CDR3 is CASTETSGGRLPPYEQYF. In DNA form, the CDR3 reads TGTGCCAGCACCGAAACTAGCGGGGGGCGCCTACCACCCTACGAGCAGTACTTC.

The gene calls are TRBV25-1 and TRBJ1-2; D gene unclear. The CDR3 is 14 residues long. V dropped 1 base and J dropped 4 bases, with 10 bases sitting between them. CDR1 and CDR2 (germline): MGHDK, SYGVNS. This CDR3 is CASSESQKGYGYTF. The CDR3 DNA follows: TGTGCCAGCAGTGAATCCCAGAAAGGCTATGGCTACACCTTC.